Listed below are T cell receptor beta chains from one sample, sequenced in a study of cytomegalovirus exposure and HLA in healthy donors. Here immunoSEQ multiplex PCR was the method, and the copy in TCRdb shows in-frame clones only, minus some. There are 140,000 to 150,000 clones in the sample; over 75% occur only once, and 1.7% lies in the top ten. Specimen: PBMCs. The receptors here all came from a woman in her thirties in good health and CMV-seronegative. The CDR3 runs from the conserved cysteine through the conserved F or W. D genes are given only for firm matches. Clone size appears in some rows only: once, few, many, or a class for an expanded clone.

V gene	clone size	J gene	D gene	CDR3 DNA	CDR3 protein
TRBV6-6	.	TRBJ1-5	TRBD1	TGTGCCAGCAGTTACCCCGGACAGGGAGGAAAGCCCCAGCATTTT	CASSYPGQGGKPQHF
TRBV6-5	.	TRBJ1-2	TRBD1	TGTGCCAGCAGTTACGTCGGGGACAGGGGCTATGGCTACACCTTC	CASSYVGDRGYGYTF
TRBV7-2	.	TRBJ2-3	TRBD2	TGTGCCAGCAGCCAACAGCGGGGGACGCAGTATTTT	CASSQQRGTQYF
TRBV5-6	.	TRBJ1-1	.	TGTGCCAGCAGCCGAGGGCCTAGAGGGGCTTTCTTT	CASSRGPRGAFF
TRBV5-1	.	TRBJ2-1	TRBD2	TGCGCCAGCAGCGGCGGACTAGCTCACAATGAGCAGTTCTTC	CASSGGLAHNEQFF
TRBV6-5	.	TRBJ2-7	TRBD1	TGTGCCAGCCGGACAGGAGACTACGAGCAGTACTTC	CASRTGDYEQYF
TRBV5-1	.	TRBJ2-3	.	TGCGCCAGCAGCCTAGCTGCAGGTGGAGATACGCAGTATTTT	CASSLAAGGDTQYF
TRBV30	.	TRBJ1-4	.	TGTGCCTGGAGTGTACGGGATGAAAAACTGTTTTTT	CAWSVRDEKLFF
TRBV13	once	TRBJ1-1	TRBD1	TGTGCCAGCAGCATTGACAGGGCCCAGAACACTGAAGCTTTCTTT	CASSIDRAQNTEAFF
TRBV2	once	TRBJ1-1	.	TGTGCCAGCAGCCACACAACAGACGGAAACACTGAAGCTTTCTTT	CASSHTTDGNTEAFF
TRBV5-4	.	TRBJ2-7	.	TGTGCCAGCAGCTCCCTAGGCGGTACCTCCTACGAGCAGTACTTC	CASSSLGGTSYEQYF
TRBV5-1	few	TRBJ2-5	.	TGCGCCAGCAGTCAGACAGCCGCTTACCAAGAGACCCAGTACTTC	CASSQTAAYQETQYF
TRBV7-6	.	TRBJ1-4	TRBD1	TGTGCCAGCAGCCCAGACCGGGACAGGGAGGAAAAACTGTTTTTT	CASSPDRDREEKLFF
TRBV5-4	.	TRBJ2-3	.	TGTGCCAGCACCCTGAGGGGCACAGATACGCAGTATTTT	CASTLRGTDTQYF
TRBV6-1	.	TRBJ2-1	TRBD1	TGTGCCAGCAGTGGGCGGACAGGCAGAGGGTACAATGAGCAGTTCTTC	CASSGRTGRGYNEQFF
TRBV6-5	once	TRBJ1-2	TRBD1	TGTGCCAGCAGTCACCGGGACAGAGTCCATGGCTACACCTTC	CASSHRDRVHGYTF
TRBV7-8	.	TRBJ2-7	TRBD1	TGTGCCAGCACCGCGGACAGGGTCTCCTACGAGCAGTACTTC	CASTADRVSYEQYF
TRBV19	.	TRBJ2-5	.	TGTGCCAGTAGTATTGGAGGGGGCTATTTAGAGACCCAGTACTTC	CASSIGGGYLETQYF
TRBV7-2	few	TRBJ1-2	.	TGTGCCAGCAGCTTAGGACAGTACTATGGCTACACCTTC	CASSLGQYYGYTF
TRBV6-5	.	TRBJ2-3	TRBD1	TGTGCCAGCAGTGGACAGGGCCCAGATACGCAGTATTTT	CASSGQGPDTQYF
TRBV2	.	TRBJ1-1	.	TGTGCCAGCAGGGCCTTCGGGGGTTGGAACACTGAAGCTTTCTTT	CASRAFGGWNTEAFF
TRBV27	.	TRBJ2-5	TRBD2	TGTGCCAGTCACACGGGACTAGCGGAGAGGGAGACCCAGTACTTC	CASHTGLAERETQYF
TRBV9	.	TRBJ2-1	TRBD2	TGTGCCAGCAGCGCTTTCGGGACTAGCGGGGGTGGTAATGAGCAGTTCTTC	CASSAFGTSGGGNEQFF
TRBV5-4	.	TRBJ2-7	.	TGTGCCAGCAGCTTCCAGGGTGCTTCCTACGAGCAGTACTTC	CASSFQGASYEQYF
TRBV15	.	TRBJ1-1	.	TGTGCCACCAGCAGTCCGCAGGGTGAAAGGTCTGAAGCTTTCTTT	CATSSPQGERSEAFF
TRBV11-2	.	TRBJ2-1	TRBD1	TGTGCCAGCAGCGCCGGACAGGGGGCAATCGAGCAGTTCTTC	CASSAGQGAIEQFF
TRBV6-5	.	TRBJ1-4	.	TGTGCCAGCAGTTACACGGGGGGGGCTGAAAAACTGTTTTTT	CASSYTGGAEKLFF
TRBV11-3	.	TRBJ2-5	.	TGTGCCAGCAGCAAGACATACCAAGAGACCCAGTACTTC	CASSKTYQETQYF
TRBV2	.	TRBJ2-2	.	TGTGCCAGCAGTTTACAGGGATTGAACACCGGGGAGCTGTTTTTT	CASSLQGLNTGELFF
TRBV18	.	TRBJ1-2	.	TGTGCCAGCTCACCCCAGGCGAACTATGGCTACACCTTC	CASSPQANYGYTF
TRBV30	.	TRBJ1-2	TRBD1	TGTGCCTGGAGTGGGGAGGAGGCAGGGGGAAACTATGGCTACACCTTC	CAWSGEEAGGNYGYTF
TRBV5-4	once	TRBJ1-2	TRBD1	TGTGCCAGCAGCCCTCAGGGACAGTCAAGGCCCATCTATGGCTACACCTTC	CASSPQGQSRPIYGYTF
TRBV5-1	.	TRBJ1-2	TRBD1	TGCGCCAGCAGCTTAACCGACAGGGGGTTAGGTGACTATGGCTACACCTTC	CASSLTDRGLGDYGYTF
TRBV5-6	.	TRBJ1-2	TRBD1	TGTGCCAGCAGCCTTAAGGGACAGAACTATGGCTACACCTTC	CASSLKGQNYGYTF
TRBV5-6	.	TRBJ2-3	.	TGTGCCAGCAGCTTGCGCGTTTTAACAGATACGCAGTATTTT	CASSLRVLTDTQYF
TRBV18	.	TRBJ1-1	TRBD1	TGTGCCAGCTCACCACCGGGGACAGTCAAAGCTGAAGCTTTCTTT	CASSPPGTVKAEAFF
TRBV11-1	.	TRBJ1-1	.	TGTGCCAGCAGCCCGTACACTGAAGCTTTCTTT	CASSPYTEAFF
TRBV9	.	TRBJ2-7	.	TGTGCCAGCAGCGTAGCTACGGGGGAAAGCTACGAGCAGTACTTC	CASSVATGESYEQYF
TRBV7-9	.	TRBJ2-7	.	TGTGCCAGCAGCTTATTCAGGGCAGGGGCCACCTACGAGCAGTACTTC	CASSLFRAGATYEQYF
TRBV14	.	TRBJ1-4	.	TGTGCCAGCAGCCCACGGGGTGAAAAACTGTTTTTT	CASSPRGEKLFF